This entry lists 11 T cell receptor beta chains sequenced from one sample in a study of early T cells in non-severe SARS-CoV-2 infection. TCRdb re-called the 5' RACE reads through MiXCR, storing one row per CDR3 protein. The table includes tens of thousands of distinct CDR3 sequences, approximately 6% detected once. Sequencing was done on a sample of whole blood. The receptors stem from an adult who was a healthcare worker with PCR-confirmed SARS-CoV-2 infection or an uninfected control (not recorded which).

The chain recombines TRBV5-1 with TRBJ1-1; D not resolved. The CDR3 is made up of 14 amino acids. The germline V gene encodes CDR1 SGHRS and CDR2 YFSETQ. Trimming took off 0 bases at V and 2 bases at J, with 8 bases between the two ends. CDR3 nucleotide sequence: TGCGCCAGCAGCTTGGGTCTGGCAAACACTGAAGCTTTCTTT. It yields the protein CASSLGLANTEAFF.

This clonotype was counted ten times or more. J is TRBJ1-5 and V is TRBV3-1; no firm D call. The germline V gene encodes CDR1 LGHDT and CDR2 YNNKEL (reference sequence). The CDR3 has 15 residues. V lost 1 base and J lost 0, with 7 bases in between. The CDR3 nucleotides read TGTGCCAGCAGCCAAGGGGCGATTAGCAATCAGCCCCAGCATTTT. Its translation: CASSQGAISNQPQHF.

This clonotype was observed a few times. J is TRBJ2-7 and V is TRBV12-3 or TRBV12-4, with D perhaps given as TRBD1 or TRBD2 (5 bases each). This CDR3 spans 14 amino acids. The ends were cut back, 1 base at V and 3 bases at J, with 10 bases in the middle. This CDR3 reads CASSLGGAVYEQYF. The CDR3 DNA follows: TGTGCCAGCAGTTTAGGAGGGGCAGTCTACGAGCAGTACTTC.

This clonotype was recorded many times. The chain joins TRBV6-5 to TRBJ2-7; TRBD1 aligns across 11 bases. V lost 2 bases and J lost 6; bases outside the gene matches: 3. CDR3 length: 14 amino acids. Germline V gene data show CDR1 as MNHEY and CDR2 as SVGAGI. CDR3 nucleotides: TGTGCCAGCAGTTACACCGGACAGGGGGCCGAGCAGTACTTC. Protein: CASSYTGQGAEQYF.

Ten or more counts support this clonotype. CDR3 residues: CASSLGIEQGTYGYTF. The CDR3 DNA reads as TGTGCCAGCAGCTTAGGTATTGAACAGGGAACCTATGGCTACACCTTC. This chain connects TRBV13 to TRBJ1-2; D perhaps matches TRBD1 (6 bases). This CDR3 contains 16 residues. V was pared by 0 bases and J by 4 bases, with 15 bases between. CDR1 and CDR2 (germline): PRHDT, FYEKMQ (reference sequence).

V and J are TRBV11-2 and TRBJ2-3; tentatively, D is TRBD2 (5 bases). V lost 5 bases, J lost 2 bases, and 14 bases lay in between. The germline V gene encodes CDR1 SGHAT and CDR2 FQNNGV. This CDR3 is built from 15 residues. CDR3 residues: CASSQRFGTTDTQYF. The CDR3 DNA follows: TGTGCCAGCAGCCAGCGGTTTGGAACCACAGATACGCAGTATTTT.

Only a few counts were recorded for this clonotype. This rearrangement joins TRBV5-5 to TRBJ2-6; D is ambiguous. This CDR3 is built from 15 residues. Germline CDR1 SGHKS, CDR2 YYEKEE (reference sequence). The V end was cut by 1 base, the J end by 0 bases, with 5 bases between. CDR3 in amino acids: CASSLLTSGANVLTF. The CDR3 nucleotides are TGTGCCAGCAGCTTGTTGACCTCTGGGGCCAACGTCCTGACTTTC.

This clonotype was seen many times. The chain links TRBV7-9 to TRBJ2-1; TRBD2 aligns across 8 bases. V was clipped by 5 bases and J by 3 bases; unmatched bases: 6. Germline lookup yields CDR1 SEHNR and CDR2 FQNEAQ (reference sequence). The CDR3 covers 15 residues. CDR3 region: CASSPIAGSYNEQFF. CDR3 sequence (DNA): TGTGCCAGCAGCCCGATAGCGGGAAGCTACAATGAGCAGTTCTTC.

This clonotype was picked up many times. The rearrangement links TRBV9 to TRBJ1-3; 10 bases match TRBD1. CDR3 length: 22 residues. Germline CDR1 reads SGDLS; CDR2 reads YYNGEE. The trim removed 0 bases at V and 0 bases at J, leaving 18 bases unmatched. CDR3 region: CASSVGVGSLPGQGRSGNTIYF. DNA for the CDR3: TGTGCCAGCAGCGTAGGAGTCGGGAGTCTACCGGGACAGGGGCGCTCTGGAAACACCATATATTTT.

The genes are TRBV20-1 and TRBJ1-1; 10 nucleotides line up with TRBD1. The CDR3 contains 14 residues. Losses at the gene ends were 1 base for V and 3 bases for J; bases not matched to a gene: 2. Germline values: CDR1 DFQATT, CDR2 SNEGSKA (reference sequence). CDR3 coding DNA: TGCAGTGCTAGAGGACAGGGGGCGTACACTGAAGCTTTCTTT. Translated: CSARGQGAYTEAFF.

This clonotype was observed at least ten times. The V and J genes are TRBV20-1 and TRBJ2-5; 7 bases align to TRBD1. Germline CDR1 is DFQATT and CDR2 is SNEGSKA (reference sequence). Trimming took 3 bases from V and 0 from J; bases not matched to a gene: 4. The CDR3 consists of 14 residues. CDR3 sequence: CSASGTAYQETQYF. CDR3 sequence (DNA): TGCAGTGCTAGTGGGACAGCGTACCAAGAGACCCAGTACTTC.